The 32 T cell receptor beta chains below come from one sample, sequenced in a study of T cells in Graves' hyperthyroidism and ophthalmopathy. TCR beta CDR3 region amplification was performed from RNA transcripts. HTBI primers drove first-round RT-PCR of the TCR CDR3. TCRdb passed the multiplex PCR reads through MiXCR, listing each CDR3 protein once. Of hundreds of thousands of distinct CDR3 sequences in the sample, about 20% are singletons; the top ten hold roughly 47%. The sequencing sample was made of blood. Every receptor here comes from a man aged 35 to 55 with Graves' ophthalmopathy.

The chain uses TRBV12-5 and TRBJ1-1; D is uncertain. Germline CDR1 and CDR2: LGHNT and FRNRAP. V was cut by 1 base and J by 3 bases, with 15 bases left in between. CDR3 length equals 16 residues. The CDR3 DNA reads TGTGCTAGTGGTTTGGGATGGGCCACGGTGGACACTGAAGCTTTCTTT. It yields the protein CASGLGWATVDTEAFF.

The V call is TRBV5-1, the J call TRBJ1-1; D gene uncertain. V was cut by 5 bases and J by 6 bases, with 14 bases left in between. There are 13 residues in the CDR3. Germline V CDR1 and CDR2: SGHRS, YFSETQ. CDR3 in DNA: TGCGCCAGCAGTTCTACCCTCCGGGCTGAAGCTTTCTTT. Protein: CASSSTLRAEAFF.

The chain uses TRBV27 and TRBJ1-2; the D gene is possibly TRBD1 (6 bases). This CDR3 has 16 residues. The V end was cut by 7 bases, the J end by 2 bases, with 20 bases between. Germline loops: CDR1 MNHEY, CDR2 SMNVEV (reference sequence). CDR3 protein: CASTPAYSRGNYGYTF. CDR3 in DNA: TGTGCCAGCACTCCAGCTTACTCAAGGGGGAACTATGGCTACACCTTC.

J is TRBJ2-7 and V is TRBV9; D may correspond to TRBD1 or TRBD2 (5 bases each). V lost 6 bases, J lost 0 bases, and 13 bases lay in between. CDR3 length: 14 amino acids. Germline loops: CDR1 SGDLS, CDR2 YYNGEE. CDR3 nucleotides: TGTGCCAGCACCCTCCGGGACCCCTCCTACGAGCAGTACTTC. Translating it yields CASTLRDPSYEQYF.

This chain joins TRBV5-1 and TRBJ1-5; 7 bases line up with TRBD1. Germline CDR1 and CDR2: SGHRS and YFSETQ. This CDR3 is 16 amino acids long. V was pared by 3 bases and J by 5 bases, with 11 bases of the junction left unmatched. CDR3 amino acids: CASSYANVQGDQPQHF. The CDR3 DNA is TGCGCCAGCAGCTACGCCAACGTCCAGGGGGATCAGCCCCAGCATTTT.

This clonotype was observed a few times. The chain combines TRBV29-1 with TRBJ2-2, with 15 nucleotides matching TRBD2. Unmatched junction bases numbered 11, after V lost 4 bases and J lost 5 bases. Germline CDR1 is SQVTM and CDR2 is ANQGSEA. The CDR3 extends over 18 amino acids. The CDR3 region has the DNA TGCAGCGTTGGACTTCCCGCCGGGACTAGCGGGAGGACCGGGGAGCTGTTTTTT. Amino acid sequence: CSVGLPAGTSGRTGELFF.

This clonotype has ten or more counts. V gene TRBV11-2 combines with J gene TRBJ2-3; no definite D call. V lost 5 bases and J 4 bases, leaving 10 bases between the germline ends. Per germline, CDR1 SGHAT and CDR2 FQNNGV. This CDR3 contains 13 residues. In DNA form, the CDR3 reads TGTGCCAGCAGCCTAAGTACGGCAGATACGCAGTATTTT. Amino acid sequence: CASSLSTADTQYF. Combining the CDR3 with reference TRBV11-2 and TRBJ2-3 gives the whole variable domain EAGVAQSPRYKIIEKRQSVAFWCNPISGHATLYWYQQILGQGPKLLIQFQNNGVVDDSQLPKDRFSAERLKGVDSTLKIQPAKLEDSAVYLCASSLSTADTQYFGPGTRLTVL.

The V call is TRBV14, the J call TRBJ2-6; the D is unclear. Looked up from germline, CDR1 is SGHDN and CDR2 is FVKESK. The CDR3 runs 14 residues. Trimming stripped 0 bases from V and 4 bases from J, with 4 bases between. The CDR3 spells CASSQDMGANVLTF. The CDR3, as DNA: TGTGCCAGCAGCCAAGATATGGGGGCCAACGTCCTGACTTTC.

This clonotype was counted a few times. The chain has TRBV5-8 and TRBJ2-1; 14 bases are shared with TRBD2. CDR3 size: 17 residues. V lost 0 bases to trimming and J lost 7 bases; unmatched junction nucleotides: 6. Germline CDR1 reads SGHTS; CDR2 reads YDEGEE. DNA for the CDR3: TGTGCCAGCAGCTTGGTACTCGGGACTAGCGGGAGAAATGAGCAGTTCTTC. Its translation: CASSLVLGTSGRNEQFF.

Many counts were recorded for this clonotype. The rearrangement uses TRBV2 and TRBJ2-1, with 15 bases fitting TRBD2. This CDR3 region has 19 residues. CDR1 and CDR2 (germline): SNHLY, FYNNEI. The V segment lost 7 bases and the J segment 0 bases; nucleotides outside the gene matches: 10. CDR3 in amino acids: CASNGGLAGGHSSYNEQFF. The CDR3 DNA reads TGTGCCAGCAACGGGGGACTAGCGGGGGGCCATAGCTCCTACAATGAGCAGTTCTTC.

This clonotype came up a few times. V gene TRBV15 combines with J gene TRBJ2-6; 7 bases are a match to TRBD2. The germline V gene has CDR1 LNHNV and CDR2 YYDKDF (reference sequence). V lost 5 bases, J lost 4 bases, and 5 bases stayed unmatched. The CDR3 runs to 15 residues. The DNA for the CDR3 is TGTGCCACCAGCCAGGGAGGGACCGGGGCCAACGTCCTGACTTTC. Its protein product is CATSQGGTGANVLTF.

This clonotype was counted many times. This chain connects TRBV11-2 to TRBJ2-5; 7 bases line up with TRBD2. The CDR3 contains 15 residues. Germline CDR1 SGHAT, CDR2 FQNNGV. Trimming removed 4 bases from V and 2 bases from J; junction bases left unmatched: 7. The CDR3 DNA follows: TGTGCCAGCAGCTACTCCCCGGGGGGACAAGAGACCCAGTACTTC. It is translated as CASSYSPGGQETQYF.

In its sample, this clonotype was seen a few times. The rearrangement uses TRBV29-1 and TRBJ2-7; no clear D gene. CDR3 length: 12 amino acids. The germline V gene has CDR1 SQVTM and CDR2 ANQGSEA. Between the trimmed V and J ends, which lost 3 bases and 2 bases, there was a span of 8 bases. CDR3 in amino acids: CSVEKDPYEQYF. CDR3 sequence (DNA): TGCAGCGTTGAGAAGGACCCCTACGAGCAGTACTTC.

The sample holds one count of this clonotype. The chain carries TRBV6-2 or TRBV6-3 and TRBJ2-2; either TRBD1 or TRBD2 may fit D (6 bases each). Germline CDR1 MNHEY, CDR2 SVGEGT. The germline V and J ends were trimmed by 7 bases and 6 bases, with 15 bases remaining between them. CDR3 length equals 14 residues. As DNA, the CDR3 is TGTGCCAGCACCCCCCGAGGGGGGTCCGGGGAGCTGTTTTTT. Its translation is CASTPRGGSGELFF.

This clonotype was counted many times. The chain recombines TRBV11-2 with TRBJ2-5, with 9 positions matching TRBD2. The CDR3 contains 18 residues. The V gene's germline CDR1 is SGHAT and CDR2 FQNNGV. Germline trimming cut 5 bases from V and 0 bases from J; bases unmatched to any gene: 13. The CDR3, as DNA: TGTGCCAGCAGCCCCCTACGAGCGGGGGGCCGAAACCAAGAGACCCAGTACTTC. It yields the protein CASSPLRAGGRNQETQYF.

The rearrangement links TRBV7-9 to TRBJ1-2; 7 bases align to TRBD1. The CDR3 consists of 14 residues. J was trimmed by 5 bases and V by 1 base; bases with no gene match: 4. Germline values: CDR1 SEHNR, CDR2 FQNEAQ (reference sequence). CDR3 in amino acids: CASSLEGQTYGYTF. The CDR3 DNA is TGTGCCAGCAGCTTAGAGGGACAGACATATGGCTACACCTTC. Supplemented by reference TRBV7-9 and TRBJ1-2, the full variable domain reads DTGVSQNPRHKITKRGQNVTFRCDPISEHNRLYWYRQTLGQGPEFLTYFQNEAQLEKSRLLSDRFSAERPKGSFSTLEIQRTEQGDSAMYLCASSLEGQTYGYTFGSGTRLTVV.

This clonotype was found a few times. V and J are TRBV6-1 and TRBJ2-3, with D perhaps TRBD1 (5 bases). The CDR3 totals 15 residues. With 1 base removed from V and 0 bases from J, the gap between germline ends came to 8 bases. Germline V CDR1 and CDR2: MNHNS, SASEGT. CDR3 sequence (DNA): TGTGCCAGCAGTGAAGGGCAGGGTAGCACAGATACGCAGTATTTT. Translated: CASSEGQGSTDTQYF.

The chain couples TRBV20-1 to TRBJ1-2; 7 bases are shared with TRBD1. In germline, CDR1 is DFQATT, CDR2 SNEGSKA (reference sequence). Trimming took 5 bases from V and 0 from J; bases not matched to a gene: 9. This CDR3 is built from 15 residues. CDR3 nucleotides: TGCAGTGCTGCTATCCCCAGGGGGGCTAACTATGGCTACACCTTC. This gives the protein CSAAIPRGANYGYTF.

The rearrangement links TRBV5-5 to TRBJ2-7; 14 bases agree with TRBD2. This CDR3 region has 17 residues. With V trimmed by 4 bases and J by 1 base, 7 bases remained unmatched. Germline CDR1 is SGHKS and CDR2 is YYEKEE (reference sequence). CDR3 coding DNA: TGTGCCAGCAGCGGGGGACTAGCGGGAGTCTTGTCCTACGAGCAGTACTTC. It translates to CASSGGLAGVLSYEQYF.

The chain combines TRBV28 with TRBJ1-1, with TRBD1 matching 7 bases. Looked up from germline, CDR1 is MDHEN and CDR2 is SYDVKM. CDR3 length: 13 amino acids. V was clipped by 5 bases and J by 4 bases; unmatched bases: 4. The CDR3 reads CASSTSGGTEAFF. CDR3 coding DNA: TGTGCCAGCAGTACATCAGGGGGCACTGAAGCTTTCTTT.

This clonotype was seen only a few times. The genes are TRBV7-3 and TRBJ2-7, with TRBD2 as a possible D gene (5 bases). Trimming took off 5 bases at V and 5 bases at J, with 16 bases between the two ends. The CDR3 spans 14 residues. Germline-derived CDR1 and CDR2 are SGHTA and FQGTGA. The CDR3 here is CASSPSRLSDEQYF. CDR3 DNA sequence: TGTGCCAGCAGCCCCTCGAGGCTTAGCGACGAGCAGTACTTC.

The V gene is TRBV19, the J gene TRBJ2-4, with D possibly matching TRBD2 (6 bases). This CDR3 is built from 16 residues. Germline CDR1 LNHDA, CDR2 SQIVND (reference sequence). Trimming pared 3 bases from V and 4 bases from J, leaving 16 bases between. The CDR3 region has the DNA TGTGCCAGTAGTATCGGGGGAAGAGGGGTGAAAAACATTCAGTACTTC. It yields the protein CASSIGGRGVKNIQYF.

This clonotype was counted only a few times. The rearrangement links TRBV2 to TRBJ2-7; D might be TRBD2 (7 bases). Trimming pared 3 bases from V and 4 bases from J, leaving 22 bases between. Germline V gives CDR1 SNHLY, CDR2 FYNNEI. This CDR3 has 17 residues. The CDR3 spells CASSEWGGGDITYEQYF. CDR3 in DNA: TGTGCCAGCAGTGAGTGGGGGGGGGGGGACATAACTTACGAGCAGTACTTC.

The rearrangement links TRBV6-2 or TRBV6-3 to TRBJ2-2, with D possibly being TRBD2 (5 bases). This CDR3 spans 15 amino acids. The V end was cut by 7 bases, the J end by 3 bases, with 15 bases between. CDR1 MNHEY and CDR2 SVGEGT come from the germline V gene. DNA for the CDR3: TGTGCCAGCATTTTCGGTCGGGATGACACCGGGGAGCTGTTTTTT. This gives the protein CASIFGRDDTGELFF.

This clonotype was detected only a few times. This sequence joins TRBV27 and TRBJ2-3; possibly TRBD1 for D (6 bases). The V gene's germline CDR1 is MNHEY and CDR2 SMNVEV (reference sequence). This CDR3 has 18 amino acids. Trimming pared 4 bases from V and 0 bases from J, leaving 20 bases between. Written as DNA, the CDR3 is TGTGCCAGCAGTTCGACGCCAACAGGGCCGACTAGCACAGATACGCAGTATTTT. Protein: CASSSTPTGPTSTDTQYF.

This clonotype was picked up a small number of times. This rearrangement joins TRBV6-1 to TRBJ1-2; 10 positions agree with TRBD1. This CDR3 is 14 amino acids long. Trimming took 6 bases from V and 2 from J; bases not matched to a gene: 3. The V gene's germline CDR1 is MNHNS and CDR2 SASEGT. The CDR3 sequence is CASRPDRGNYGYTF. DNA of the CDR3: TGTGCCAGCAGGCCGGACAGGGGGAACTATGGCTACACCTTC.

This clonotype has at least ten counts. CDR3 residues: CASSQEVGQGFGEQFF. The CDR3 bases are TGTGCCAGCAGCCAGGAGGTGGGACAGGGCTTTGGTGAGCAGTTCTTC. The chain recombines TRBV3-1 with TRBJ2-1; TRBD1 aligns across 9 bases. Looked up from germline, CDR1 is LGHDT and CDR2 is YNNKEL (reference sequence). The junction had 12 bases not matched to a gene; V was cut back by 3 bases and J by 9 bases. The CDR3 is 16 amino acids.

This chain joins TRBV11-2 and TRBJ2-2, with D perhaps TRBD1 or TRBD2 (7 bases each). Trimming removed 5 bases from V and 6 bases from J, with 19 bases in between. The CDR3 runs 16 residues. CDR1 and CDR2 (germline): SGHAT, FQNNGV. The CDR3 spells CASSPLGGGYSGELFF. CDR3 nucleotides: TGTGCCAGCAGCCCCCTGGGAGGGGGCTATTCCGGGGAGCTGTTTTTT.

This clonotype occurred a few times. The CDR3 coding sequence is TGTGCCAGCAGCCAACTAGCCCAAGAGACCCAGTACTTC. Translation: CASSQLAQETQYF. The rearrangement joins TRBV14 to TRBJ2-5; TRBD2 is a possible D gene (5 bases). The germline gives CDR1 SGHDN, CDR2 FVKESK. The ends were cut back, 2 bases at V and 1 base at J, with 5 bases in the middle. The CDR3 runs to 13 residues.

V and J are TRBV20-1 and TRBJ1-2; 8 bases are shared with TRBD1. The V and J ends lost 3 bases and 5 bases, in that order; junction bases with no gene match: 5. From germline, CDR1 is DFQATT and CDR2 SNEGSKA (reference sequence). This CDR3 contains 13 residues. For the CDR3, the DNA is TGCAGTGCTAGGACAGGGGTGGAATATGGCTACACCTTC. This encodes CSARTGVEYGYTF.

The J gene is TRBJ1-2, the V gene TRBV12-3 or TRBV12-4; the match to TRBD1 covers 8 bases. The CDR3 has 15 residues. Unmatched junction bases numbered 11, after V lost 4 bases and J lost 7 bases. This CDR3 is CASSSRFRGLTGYTF. CDR3 in DNA: TGTGCCAGCAGTTCGCGATTCAGGGGGCTGACTGGCTACACCTTC.

A remark on this clonotype: A much larger clone is a single base away; this may be a read error. The chain employs TRBV5-1 and TRBJ2-2, with 11 bases fitting TRBD2. V lost 4 bases to trimming and J lost 4 bases; unmatched junction nucleotides: 6. CDR3 length: 16 amino acids. The V gene's germline CDR1 is SGHRS and CDR2 YFSETQ. The CDR3 sequence is CASSPELAGATGELFF. CDR3 sequence (DNA): TGCGCCAGCAGCCCGGAACTAGCGGGGGCCACCGGGGAGCTGTTTTTT.